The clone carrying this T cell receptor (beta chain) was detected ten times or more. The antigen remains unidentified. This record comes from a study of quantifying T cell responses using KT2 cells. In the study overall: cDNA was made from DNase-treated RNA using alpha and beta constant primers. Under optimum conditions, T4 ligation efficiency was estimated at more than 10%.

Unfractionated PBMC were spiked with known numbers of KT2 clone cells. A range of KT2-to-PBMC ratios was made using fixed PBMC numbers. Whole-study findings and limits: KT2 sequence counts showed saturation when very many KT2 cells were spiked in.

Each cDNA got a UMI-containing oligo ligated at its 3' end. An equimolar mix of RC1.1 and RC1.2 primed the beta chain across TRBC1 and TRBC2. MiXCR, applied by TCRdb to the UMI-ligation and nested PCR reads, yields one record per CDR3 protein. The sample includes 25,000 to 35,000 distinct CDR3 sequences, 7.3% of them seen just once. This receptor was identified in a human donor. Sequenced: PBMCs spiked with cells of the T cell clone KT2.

CDR3: CASSEAVGGNQPQHF. The CDR3, as DNA: TGTGCCAGCAGTGAAGCGGTGGGGGGCAATCAGCCCCAGCATTTT. The V gene is TRBV6-1, the J gene TRBJ1-5; tentative D call: TRBD1 (5 bases). The germline gives CDR1 MNHNS, CDR2 SASEGT. This CDR3 region has 15 residues. Trimming took 0 bases from V and 2 from J, leaving 8 bases between them.